Below are 16 T cell receptor beta chains sequenced from a single sample in a study of T cells in Graves' hyperthyroidism and ophthalmopathy. RNA transcripts were the template for amplifying TCR beta CDR3 regions. First-round RT-PCR of the TCR CDR3 relied on the HTBI primer set. MiXCR, applied by TCRdb to the multiplex PCR reads, yields one record per CDR3 protein. The sample contains some 180,000 distinct CDR3 sequences, around 17% of which appear only once. The sequenced sample was blood. These receptors were obtained from a woman aged 50 to 60 with Graves' hyperthyroidism.

The chain carries TRBV20-1 and TRBJ1-4; tentative D call: TRBD1 (6 bases). The CDR3 runs to 14 residues. V lost 1 base to trimming and J lost 4 bases, with 10 bases between them. Germline V CDR1 and CDR2: DFQATT, SNEGSKA (reference sequence). CDR3 in amino acids: CSARVGTRNEKLFF. CDR3 in DNA: TGCAGTGCTAGAGTCGGGACACGTAATGAAAAACTGTTTTTT.

This clonotype was recorded a few times. J is TRBJ1-3 and V is TRBV6-5; D uncertain. CDR1 is MNHEY and CDR2 is SVGAGI in the germline V gene. The CDR3 totals 16 residues. V was pared by 2 bases and J by 0 bases, with 11 bases between. The CDR3 reads CASSYADGSSGNTIYF. CDR3 coding DNA: TGTGCCAGCAGTTACGCGGACGGGAGCTCTGGAAACACCATATATTTT.

The table lists this clonotype with many counts. The gene calls are TRBV28 and TRBJ2-1, with TRBD2 as a possible D gene (6 bases). The CDR3 consists of 17 residues. Looked up from germline, CDR1 is MDHEN and CDR2 is SYDVKM. With 2 bases removed from V and 1 base from J, the gap between germline ends came to 15 bases. The CDR3 here is CASSLAGTLRSYNEQFF. The CDR3, as DNA: TGTGCCAGCAGTTTAGCCGGGACTCTGAGATCCTACAATGAGCAGTTCTTC.

V is TRBV18 and J is TRBJ2-7; 9 nucleotides match TRBD2. The V gene end was trimmed by 5 bases and the J gene end by 6 bases; junction bases not matched to a gene: 8. The germline V gene has CDR1 KGHSH and CDR2 LQKENI. The CDR3 spans 14 residues. The CDR3 DNA sequence: TGTGCCAGCTCATCCCAGCGGGAGGCTCGCGAGCAGTACTTC. This gives the protein CASSSQREAREQYF.

This chain links TRBV27 with TRBJ1-5; D gene ambiguous. V lost 6 bases to trimming and J lost 4 bases, with 16 bases between them. Germline-derived CDR1 and CDR2 are MNHEY and SMNVEV (reference sequence). This CDR3 spans 15 amino acids. The CDR3 sequence is CASSPSNPINQPQHF. CDR3 in DNA: TGTGCCAGCAGCCCCTCCAACCCAATAAATCAGCCCCAGCATTTT.

J is TRBJ1-1 and V is TRBV19, with D tentatively TRBD1 (6 bases). Germline V gives CDR1 LNHDA, CDR2 SQIVND (reference sequence). V lost 6 bases to trimming and J lost 8 bases, with 16 bases between them. The CDR3 totals 13 residues. The DNA of the CDR3 is TGTGCCAGTAGCCGACCGGGGCAGGGGGAAGCTTTCTTT. It translates to CASSRPGQGEAFF.

This chain joins TRBV18 and TRBJ2-1, with 14 positions matching TRBD2. J gave up 6 bases and V 3 bases, and 10 bases lay outside the gene matches. The CDR3 is made up of 18 amino acids. The germline gives CDR1 KGHSH, CDR2 LQKENI. This chain's CDR3 is CASSPVTSGRGPSNEQFF. In nucleotides, the CDR3 is TGTGCCAGCTCACCCGTGACTAGCGGGAGGGGGCCCTCCAATGAGCAGTTCTTC.

To note about this clonotype: The conserved closing phenylalanine or tryptophan is absent in this CDR3, likely reflecting a read error. CDR3 in amino acids: CASSQDMTGGQPQHL. The CDR3 DNA sequence: TGTGCCAGCAGCCAAGACATGACCGGGGGTCAGCCCCAGCATCTT. This chain joins TRBV3-1 and TRBJ1-5; the D gene is possibly TRBD1 (5 bases). This CDR3 is 15 amino acids long. Germline loops: CDR1 LGHDT, CDR2 YNNKEL (reference sequence). The germline V and J ends were trimmed by 0 bases and 6 bases, with 12 bases remaining between them.

The rearrangement joins TRBV6-1 to TRBJ2-5; D is unresolved. The V end lost 5 bases, the J end lost 5 bases, and 9 bases lay between the germline ends. The germline V gene has CDR1 MNHNS and CDR2 SASEGT. The CDR3 length is 12 residues. The CDR3 DNA reads TGTGCCAGCAGTCCCAGCGACGAGACCCAGTACTTC. Protein: CASSPSDETQYF.

The chain is built from TRBV3-1 and TRBJ2-1; 12 bases align to TRBD2. This CDR3 spans 16 amino acids. Looked up from germline, CDR1 is LGHDT and CDR2 is YNNKEL (reference sequence). V shed 3 bases, J shed 10 bases, and the junction held 10 bases outside the gene matches. The CDR3, as DNA: TGTGCCAGCAGCCACGGGACTAGCGGGCCGCCCCGGGAGCAGTTCTTC. This encodes CASSHGTSGPPREQFF.

The sample holds a few counts of this clonotype. The rearrangement uses TRBV24-1 and TRBJ2-3; 10 nucleotides match TRBD2. Per the germline V gene, CDR1 is KGHDR and CDR2 is SFDVKD. V dropped 7 bases and J dropped 2; count of bases not matched to a gene: 14. This CDR3 is 18 amino acids long. The CDR3 sequence is CATRSGLASGSHTDTQYF. In nucleotides, the CDR3 is TGTGCCACCAGATCCGGATTGGCTAGCGGGAGTCACACAGATACGCAGTATTTT.

This clonotype was counted at least ten times. The chain has TRBV20-1 and TRBJ2-7, with 8 bases aligning to TRBD2. Trimming at V came to 1 base and at J to 1 base, leaving 9 bases not matched to a gene. Looked up from germline, CDR1 is DFQATT and CDR2 is SNEGSKA (reference sequence). This CDR3 is 16 amino acids long. This chain's CDR3 is CSARAPRLALSYEQYF. The CDR3 region has the DNA TGCAGTGCTAGAGCCCCCCGACTAGCGCTTTCCTACGAGCAGTACTTC.

This clonotype appeared many times. The J gene is TRBJ2-5, the V gene TRBV30; no definite D call. The CDR3 has 12 residues. Germline V gives CDR1 GTSNPN, CDR2 SVGIG (reference sequence). The V and J ends lost 4 bases and 2 bases respectively, with 8 bases between them. CDR3 coding DNA: TGTGCCTGGACCAGGTCGCAAGAGACCCAGTACTTC. It specifies CAWTRSQETQYF.

The table lists this clonotype with a few counts. The chain carries TRBV9 and TRBJ2-5, with TRBD2 identical over 8 bases. The V segment lost 3 bases and the J segment 5 bases; nucleotides outside the gene matches: 6. Germline V gene sequence: CDR1 SGDLS, CDR2 YYNGEE. The CDR3 spans 14 residues. The CDR3 DNA follows: TGTGCCAGCAGCGCCGCGGGAGGTATTGAGACCCAGTACTTC. Protein sequence: CASSAAGGIETQYF.

Note on this clonotype: A much bigger clone sits one base away, suggesting this may be a read error. This rearrangement joins TRBV2 to TRBJ1-1; no clear D gene. CDR1 is SNHLY, CDR2 FYNNEI, per germline. This CDR3 is 14 amino acids long. The CDR3 is CASRPGGRNTEASF. CDR3 in DNA: TGTGCCAGCAGACCTGGCGGACGGAACACTGAAGCTTCCTTT.

This clonotype was observed a handful of times. The chain combines TRBV20-1 with TRBJ1-1; D remains ambiguous. This CDR3 spans 12 amino acids. Trimming stripped 3 bases from V and 4 bases from J, with 9 bases between. From germline, CDR1 is DFQATT and CDR2 SNEGSKA (reference sequence). The CDR3 spells CSASGVSTEAFF. CDR3 coding DNA: TGCAGTGCTAGTGGGGTTAGCACTGAAGCTTTCTTT.